This TCR beta chain was captured by sequencing in a study of blood T cell repertoires in COVID-19 (dated by TCRdb to 2020 to 2021). Regarding the complete study: Collaborator samples came from the United States, Italy and Spain and covered acute and convalescent phases of COVID-19. The material from the prospective study consisted of cDNA or gDNA derived from T cells, B-cell-depleted T cells, or PBMCs. Deeply sampled blood TCRbeta repertoires from subjects exposed to, actively infected with, or recovered from COVID-19 were included in the dataset. A freely available public database, intended as a resource for researchers studying the immune response to SARS-CoV-2, is where the repertoires were released. The samples were drawn from two sources: the first 160 participants of the ongoing ImmuneRACE study, and 950 to 1,500 subjects contributed by 6 global collaborators. The sample metadata nearly always contained a de-identified subject ID, COVID-19 status, age in years and sex. Where available, HLA class I and class II types were obtained from metadata supplied by the sample provider rather than from assay-based typing. Summary of the overall study and its limitations: The amount of clinical and demographic metadata varied by source and participant and was provided uncurated.

Between the V and J ends, shortened by 10 bases and 1 base respectively, the junction contains 23 bases. The CDR3 runs 17 amino acids, cysteine and phenylalanine included. Of all the DNA, just the CDR3 is kept, 51 bases in frame from base 1. CDR1 and CDR2 are drawn from the germline V gene (reference sequence): LGHDT, YNNKEL. Note on this clone: Its antigen remains unidentified. Base-call qualities are not available, and no considerably larger clone is one nucleotide away.

Each collaborating institution followed its own protocols to collect whole blood in K2EDTA tubes. For TCRbeta analysis, collaborators shipped samples as frozen whole blood, isolated PBMCs, or DNA extracted from either of those sample types. TCRbeta CDR3 regions were amplified from genomic DNA by means of the immunoSEQ Assay, a bias-controlled multiplex PCR. Per the original workflow: Nucleated cell counts per sample were estimated from amplification of reference gene primers within the assay. To quantify the absolute abundance of each unique TCRbeta CDR3 rearrangement, sequence reads were collapsed and filtered. For each sample, productive Simpson clonality was calculated by taking the square root of Simpson's diversity index across productive rearrangements. TCRdb obtained this table from immuneACCESS and retained in-frame rearrangements with V and J assigned. These tables miss some clones; where compared with another copy, unresolved V genes account for less than half of the shortfall, and the remainder is unexplained. Clone size and the V and J calls come from that table; the DNA yielded D and trimming. In this sample the table shows 270,000 or so clones, 86% of which occur a single time. 2.5% to 3.5% of the sample is in the top ten clones.

Input material: peripheral blood. The sequence is built from TRBV3-1 (or the pseudogene TRBV3-2) and TRBJ1-5; a confident D gene designation cannot be given. This TCR was sampled from a woman aged 30 to 39 with active or convalescent COVID-19. The CDR3 amino acid sequence is: CAIPPPLRRRSNQPQHF. In nucleotides, the sequence is TGTGCCATCCCCCCCCCGCTGAGGCGGAGAAGCAATCAGCCCCAGCATTTT.